The T cell receptor beta chain under discussion was sequenced for a study of T cell changes during pregnancy in multiple sclerosis. The protocol was immunoSEQ multiplex PCR, while the TCRdb copy is restricted to in-frame clones and leaves out a portion. The sample gives 80,000 to 100,000 clones, 80% to 95% of which show up once; about 3% is in the top ten. Deletions cut 0 bases from V and 7 bases from J, with 9 bases between. From germline, CDR1 is SGHDN and CDR2 FVKESK. The CDR3 has 13 amino acids. The material was peripheral blood, obtained in the first trimester of pregnancy. This sequence was found in a female donor with multiple sclerosis, enrolled in a pregnancy study. V is TRBV14 and J is TRBJ1-1; D gene uncertain. The chain's CDR3 is CASSQDLRSEAFF. The DNA of the CDR3 is TGTGCCAGCAGCCAAGATCTTCGGAGTGAAGCTTTCTTT. Full variable domain (outside the CDR3, taken from reference TRBV14 and TRBJ1-1): EAGVTQFPSHSVIEKGQTVTLRCDPISGHDNLYWYRRVMGKEIKFLLHFVKESKQDESGMPNNRFLAERTGGTYSTLKVQPAELEDSGVYFCASSQDLRSEAFFGQGTRLTVV.